These 21 T cell receptor beta chains were sequenced from one sample in a study of blood T cell repertoires in COVID-19. Repertoires were generated with immunoSEQ multiplex PCR, while TCRdb's copy carries only in-frame clones and drops some. The table lists around 400,000 clones, 70% to 90% of them singletons, with 1.4% to 1.5% in the top ten. Sequencing was done on a sample of PBMCs or T cells enriched from blood (not recorded which). The receptors stem from a woman aged 18-29 years who had been exposed to COVID-19.

This chain joins TRBV29-1 and TRBJ1-3; D gene uncertain. With 2 bases removed from V and 4 bases from J, the gap between germline ends came to 6 bases. CDR1 and CDR2 (germline): SQVTM, ANQGSEA. The CDR3 sequence is 12 residues long. In DNA form, the CDR3 reads TGCAGCGTTGAATTACAGGGAAACACCATATATTTT. The encoded protein is CSVELQGNTIYF. Supplemented by reference TRBV29-1 and TRBJ1-3, the full variable domain reads SAVISQKPSRDICQRGTSLTIQCQVDSQVTMMFWYRQQPGQSLTLIATANQGSEATYESGFVIDKFPISRPNLTFSTLTVSNMSPEDSSIYLCSVELQGNTIYFGEGSWLTVV.

V usage is TRBV27 and J usage is TRBJ1-2; 9 positions agree with TRBD1. CDR1 is MNHEY, CDR2 SMNVEV, per germline (reference sequence). V was pared by 2 bases and J by 5 bases, with 3 bases of the junction left unmatched. This CDR3 has 14 residues. As DNA, the CDR3 is TGTGCCAGCAGTTTACAGGGACAGGGTTATGGCTACACCTTC. Its protein product is CASSLQGQGYGYTF.

This chain uses TRBV7-2 with TRBJ2-1; 8 bases are shared with TRBD2. The CDR3 runs to 15 residues. Germline V gene lookup returns CDR1 SGHTA and CDR2 FQGNSA. With 0 bases clipped from V and 6 bases from J, the junction kept 4 bases outside the gene matches. The chain's CDR3 is CASSLALGTSNEQFF. Here the CDR3 DNA reads TGTGCCAGCAGCTTAGCCCTTGGGACTAGCAATGAGCAGTTCTTC.

The rearrangement uses TRBV6-5 and TRBJ2-1; perhaps TRBD2 as D (6 bases). Trimming pared 9 bases from V and 9 bases from J, leaving 24 bases between. There are 15 residues in the CDR3. Germline V gene sequence: CDR1 MNHEY, CDR2 SVGAGI. CDR3 DNA: TGTGCCAGTCGTAATAGCGGAGCTACGGGCACTGAGCAGTTCTTC. As protein: CASRNSGATGTEQFF.

This clone showed up just once. The chain is built from TRBV7-9 and TRBJ1-2, with 7 bases matching TRBD1. J gave up 4 bases and V 5 bases, and 7 bases lay outside the gene matches. The length of the CDR3 is 14 residues. Germline-derived CDR1 and CDR2 are SEHNR and FQNEAQ (reference sequence). CDR3 sequence reads: CASSGTDRTYGYTF. As DNA, the CDR3 is TGTGCCAGCAGCGGAACGGACAGGACCTATGGCTACACCTTC.

This chain links TRBV3-1 (or the pseudogene TRBV3-2) with TRBJ2-2, with 8 bases matching TRBD1. V trimming: 2 bases; J trimming: 1 base; junction bases outside the gene matches: 3. Germline V gene lookup returns CDR1 LGHDT and CDR2 YNNKEL (reference sequence). This CDR3 has 16 residues. The CDR3 DNA reads TGTGCCAGCAGCCAAAAACAGGGGGGGAACACCGGGGAGCTGTTTTTT. It translates to CASSQKQGGNTGELFF.

In DNA form, the CDR3 reads TGTGCCAGCAGCTCCGGACAGAACTTTCCCCCATATTTT. As protein: CASSSGQNFPPYF. The chain is built from TRBV7-8 and TRBJ1-3, with D possibly matching TRBD1 (6 bases). V lost 4 bases to trimming and J lost 15 bases, with 19 bases between them. The CDR3 runs 13 residues. CDR1 is SGHVS, CDR2 FQNEAQ, per germline.

The CDR3 sequence: CASSLGLAGVYEQYF. CDR3 nucleotide sequence: TGTGCCAGCAGCTTGGGACTAGCGGGGGTCTACGAGCAGTACTTC. The rearrangement uses TRBV11-1 and TRBJ2-7, with TRBD2 matching 14 bases. V dropped 3 bases and J dropped 3; count of bases not matched to a gene: 1. CDR1 and CDR2 from the germline V gene are SGHAT and FQDESV (reference sequence). CDR3 size: 15 residues.

The count of this clone is one. This chain joins TRBV28 and TRBJ2-3; D possibly corresponds to TRBD1 (6 bases). This CDR3 spans 16 amino acids. Between the trimmed V and J ends, which lost 2 bases and 4 bases, there was a span of 16 bases. The V gene's germline CDR1 is MDHEN and CDR2 SYDVKM. The CDR3 coding sequence is TGTGCCAGCAGTTTAGACAGGAGCCAACCCTCAGATACGCAGTATTTT. As protein: CASSLDRSQPSDTQYF.

The genes are TRBV3-1 (or the pseudogene TRBV3-2) and TRBJ1-3; D is unresolved. Trimming pared 5 bases from V and 4 bases from J, leaving 9 bases between. The CDR3 sequence is 13 residues long. Germline CDR1 reads LGHDT; CDR2 reads YNNKEL (reference sequence). DNA for the CDR3: TGTGCCAGCAGCTTTAATCTAGGAAACACCATATATTTT. Its translation is CASSFNLGNTIYF.

The chain recombines TRBV6-6 with TRBJ1-5, with D possibly TRBD1 on 6 matching bases. The V and J ends lost 6 bases and 0 bases respectively, with 24 bases between them. CDR1 and CDR2 (germline): MNHNY, SVGAGI (reference sequence). CDR3 length: 19 amino acids. In DNA, the CDR3 is TGTGCCAGCAGCTTGGCCGGGGGGCGAGGGGTTTATAGCAATCAGCCCCAGCATTTT. Protein sequence: CASSLAGGRGVYSNQPQHF.

The V call is TRBV6-5, the J call TRBJ1-1; 8 bases line up with TRBD1. Germline loops: CDR1 MNHEY, CDR2 SVGAGI. The CDR3 has 14 residues. V was pared by 2 bases and J by 14 bases, with 13 bases of the junction left unmatched. CDR3 nucleotide sequence: TGTGCCAGCAGTTACGGACAGGGTTCTCGGATACCCTTCTTT. Translation gives CASSYGQGSRIPFF.

The CDR3 protein is CASSNGRTQYF. The DNA for the CDR3 is TGTGCCAGTAGTAATGGGCGCACCCAGTACTTC. The chain recombines TRBV19 with TRBJ2-5; D unresolved. The V gene's germline CDR1 is LNHDA and CDR2 SQIVND (reference sequence). The length of the CDR3 is 11 residues. Trimming removed 4 bases from V and 8 bases from J, with 8 bases in between.

The genes are TRBV28 and TRBJ2-1, with TRBD2 as a possible D gene (6 bases). The CDR3 runs 17 residues. Trimming removed 3 bases at V and 1 base at J, with 16 bases between. Germline assignment: CDR1 MDHEN and CDR2 SYDVKM. The CDR3 DNA follows: TGTGCCAGCAGTTTTGTTGCTAGGAGGGGTTCCTACAATGAGCAGTTCTTC. Residues: CASSFVARRGSYNEQFF.

The chain is built from TRBV11-2 and TRBJ2-7, with 8 bases fitting TRBD2. Germline CDR1 reads SGHAT; CDR2 reads FQNNGV. CDR3 length: 14 residues. The trim removed 1 base at V and 6 bases at J, leaving 5 bases unmatched. DNA for the CDR3: TGTGCCAGCAGCTTAGGAGCGGGAGAACGCGAGCAGTACTTC. Protein product: CASSLGAGEREQYF.

As regards this clone: Other nucleotide sequences in the sample specify the same CDR3. The chain has TRBV19 and TRBJ1-6; D uncertain. Germline V CDR1 and CDR2: LNHDA, SQIVND (reference sequence). This CDR3 comprises 14 residues. The V and J ends lost 5 bases and 0 bases respectively, with 5 bases between them. In DNA form, the CDR3 reads TGTGCCAGTAGTTCGAGCTCCTATAATTCACCCCTCCACTTT. Residues: CASSSSSYNSPLHF.

The rearrangement links TRBV25-1 to TRBJ2-6; a weak D match, TRBD1 (6 bases). The CDR3 has 17 residues. Trimming took off 6 bases at V and 0 bases at J, with 15 bases between the two ends. Germline CDR1 MGHDK, CDR2 SYGVNS. The CDR3 DNA reads TGTGCCAGCAGCTTCCGGGACATGACCTCTGGGGCCAACGTCCTGACTTTC. Its translation: CASSFRDMTSGANVLTF.

The CDR3 here is CASSVGTGVNGNTIYF. DNA for the CDR3: TGTGCCAGCAGCGTAGGAACAGGGGTAAATGGAAACACCATATATTTT. The chain carries TRBV9 and TRBJ1-3; 7 nucleotides match TRBD1. The CDR3 has 16 amino acids. The junction had 6 bases not matched to a gene; V was cut back by 0 bases and J by 3 bases. Germline values: CDR1 SGDLS, CDR2 YYNGEE.

The CDR3 loop is CASKSASSYEQYF. The CDR3 nucleotides read TGTGCCAGCAAATCCGCTAGCTCCTACGAGCAGTACTTC. The chain has TRBV6-5 and TRBJ2-7; D remains unclear. This CDR3 is built from 13 residues. Germline CDR1 is MNHEY and CDR2 is SVGAGI. The ends were cut back, 7 bases at V and 0 bases at J, with 10 bases in the middle.

V and J are TRBV6-4 and TRBJ1-2; D is unresolved. The CDR3 has 15 residues. From germline, CDR1 is MRHNA and CDR2 SNTAGT. Trimming took 5 bases from V and 7 from J, leaving 20 bases between them. This CDR3 reads CASSKGGERFAGYTF. In DNA form, the CDR3 reads TGTGCCAGCAGTAAAGGCGGGGAGCGCTTTGCTGGCTACACCTTC.

This clone was seen only a few times. This rearrangement joins TRBV4-1 to TRBJ1-2, with D uncertain. CDR1 is MGHRA, CDR2 YSYEKL, per germline. V lost 0 bases to trimming and J lost 2 bases, with 7 bases between them. The CDR3 runs to 14 residues. The chain's CDR3 is CASSQEWQNYGYTF. DNA of the CDR3: TGCGCCAGCAGCCAAGAATGGCAGAACTATGGCTACACCTTC.